This TCR beta chain is drawn from a study of human T cells and chemical hapten exposure. Time point: patch test 3, about 24 weeks after DPC sensitization. Treatment defined: therapeutic diphenylcyclopropenone sensitization with weekly scalp DPC. One entry per CDR3 protein, called by TCRdb with MiXCR from the RACE reads. This repertoire shows roughly 84,000 distinct CDR3 sequences, 10% to 12% found once; its top ten account for roughly 3.7%. CDR1 MDHEN and CDR2 SYDVKM come from the germline V gene. There are 15 residues in the CDR3. V shed 6 bases and J shed 4 bases, with 17 bases lying between them. The sample consisted of whole blood, taken in connection with sensitization to the hapten diphenylcyclopropenone (DPC). The chain combines TRBV28 with TRBJ2-3; D perhaps matches TRBD2 (5 bases). This receptor was obtained from a woman in her forties or fifties with alopecia areata. Some clones in this sample may be carry-over from other donors' samples. In DNA form, the CDR3 reads TGTGCCAGCAGCCCCCTTAGCGTGTCTGCAGATACGCAGTATTTT. Translating gives CASSPLSVSADTQYF.